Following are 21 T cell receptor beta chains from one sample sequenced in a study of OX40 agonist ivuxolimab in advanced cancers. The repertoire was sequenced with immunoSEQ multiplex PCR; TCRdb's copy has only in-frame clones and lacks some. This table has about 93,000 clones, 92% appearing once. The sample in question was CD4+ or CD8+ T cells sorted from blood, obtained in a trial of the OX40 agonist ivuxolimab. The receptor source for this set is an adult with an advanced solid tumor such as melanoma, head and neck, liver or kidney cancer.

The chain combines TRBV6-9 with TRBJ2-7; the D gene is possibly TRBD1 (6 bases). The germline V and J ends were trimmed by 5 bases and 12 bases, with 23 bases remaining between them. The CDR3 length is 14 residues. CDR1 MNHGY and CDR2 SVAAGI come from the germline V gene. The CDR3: CASSPTGRVLRGYF. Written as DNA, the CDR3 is TGTGCCAGCAGTCCTACAGGGAGAGTACTGAGGGGGTACTTC.

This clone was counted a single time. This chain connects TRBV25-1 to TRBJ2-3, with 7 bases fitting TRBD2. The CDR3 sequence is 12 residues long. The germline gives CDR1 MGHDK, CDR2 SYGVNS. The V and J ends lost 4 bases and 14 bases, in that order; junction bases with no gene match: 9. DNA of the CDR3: TGTGCCAGCAGTGCTCAAACCGGACTAGGGTATTTT. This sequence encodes CASSAQTGLGYF. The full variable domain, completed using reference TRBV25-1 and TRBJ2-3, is EADIYQTPRYLVIGTGKKITLECSQTMGHDKMYWYQQDPGMELHLIHYSYGVNSTEKGDLSSESTVSRIRTEHFPLTLESARPSHTSQYLCASSAQTGLGYFGPGTRLTVL.

The CDR3 DNA sequence: TGCAGCGTCCGGACAGGGGCGGACGAGCAGTACTTC. This translates into CSVRTGADEQYF. The rearrangement uses TRBV29-1 and TRBJ2-7, with TRBD1 matching 9 bases. Looked up from germline, CDR1 is SQVTM and CDR2 is ANQGSEA. V lost 6 bases, J lost 5 bases, and 5 bases stayed unmatched. The CDR3 extends over 12 amino acids.

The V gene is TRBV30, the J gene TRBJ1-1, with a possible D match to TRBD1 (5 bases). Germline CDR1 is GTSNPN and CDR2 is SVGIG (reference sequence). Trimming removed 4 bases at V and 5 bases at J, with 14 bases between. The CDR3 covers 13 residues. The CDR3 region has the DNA TGTGCCTGGAAAGGGCCCTGGGGGACTGAAGCTTTCTTT. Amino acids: CAWKGPWGTEAFF.

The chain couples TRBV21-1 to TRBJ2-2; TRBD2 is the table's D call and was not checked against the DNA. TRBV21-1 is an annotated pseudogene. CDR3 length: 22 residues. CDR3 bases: TGTGCCAGCAGCAAATTGAAAGGGGCACCGGGACTTCAGGAGGTATTTGCCGGGGAGCTGTTTTTT. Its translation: CASSKLKGAPGLQEVFAGELFF.

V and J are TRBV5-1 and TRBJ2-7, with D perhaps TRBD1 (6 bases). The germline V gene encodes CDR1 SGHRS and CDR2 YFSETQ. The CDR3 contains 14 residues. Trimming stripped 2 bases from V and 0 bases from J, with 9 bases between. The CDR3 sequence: CASSLGQSSYEQYF. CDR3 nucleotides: TGCGCCAGCAGCTTAGGACAGAGCTCCTACGAGCAGTACTTC.

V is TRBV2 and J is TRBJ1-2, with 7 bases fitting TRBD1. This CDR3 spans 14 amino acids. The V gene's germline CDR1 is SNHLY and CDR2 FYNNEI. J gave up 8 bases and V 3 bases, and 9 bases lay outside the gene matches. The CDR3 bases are TGTGCCAGCAGTGAGGGGACAGTAGCCTGGGGCTACACCTTC. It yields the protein CASSEGTVAWGYTF.

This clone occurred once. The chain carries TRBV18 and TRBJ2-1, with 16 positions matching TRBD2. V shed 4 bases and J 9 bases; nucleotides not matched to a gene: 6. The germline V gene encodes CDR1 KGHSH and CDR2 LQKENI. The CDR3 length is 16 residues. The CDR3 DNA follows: TGTGCCAGCTCACTTGGGACTAGCGGGGGGGCGAGTGAGCAGTTCTTC. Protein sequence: CASSLGTSGGASEQFF.

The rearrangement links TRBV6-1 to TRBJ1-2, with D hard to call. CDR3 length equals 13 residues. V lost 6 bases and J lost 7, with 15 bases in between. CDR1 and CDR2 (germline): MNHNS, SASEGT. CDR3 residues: CASRGSGLAGYTF. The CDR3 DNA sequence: TGTGCCAGCAGGGGGTCCGGTCTGGCTGGCTACACCTTC.

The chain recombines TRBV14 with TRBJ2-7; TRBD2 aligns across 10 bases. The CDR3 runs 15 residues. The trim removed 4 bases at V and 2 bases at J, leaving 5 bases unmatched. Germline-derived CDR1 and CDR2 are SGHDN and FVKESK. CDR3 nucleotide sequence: TGTGCCAGCAGCCTCAGCGGGGGGGGAACCTACGAGCAGTACTTC. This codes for CASSLSGGGTYEQYF.

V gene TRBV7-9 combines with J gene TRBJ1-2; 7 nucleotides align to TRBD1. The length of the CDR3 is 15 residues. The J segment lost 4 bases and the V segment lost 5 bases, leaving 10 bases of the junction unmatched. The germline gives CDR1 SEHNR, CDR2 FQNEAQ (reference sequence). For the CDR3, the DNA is TGTGCCAGCAGCGTGTACGAGACAGGGATCTATGGCTACACCTTC. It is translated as CASSVYETGIYGYTF.

The CDR3 reads CATPVGGNTGELFF. The DNA of the CDR3 is TGTGCCACCCCGGTCGGGGGGAACACCGGGGAGCTGTTTTTT. The chain combines TRBV19 with TRBJ2-2, with D tentatively TRBD2 (6 bases). The CDR3 is made up of 14 amino acids. V shed 10 bases and J shed 1 base, with 13 bases lying between them. CDR1 is LNHDA and CDR2 is SQIVND in the germline V gene (reference sequence).

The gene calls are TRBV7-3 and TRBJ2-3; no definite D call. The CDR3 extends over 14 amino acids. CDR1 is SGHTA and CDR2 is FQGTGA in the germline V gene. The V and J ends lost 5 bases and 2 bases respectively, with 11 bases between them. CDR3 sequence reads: CASSRRSPTDTQYF. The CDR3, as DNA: TGTGCCAGCAGCCGAAGGAGCCCCACAGATACGCAGTATTTT. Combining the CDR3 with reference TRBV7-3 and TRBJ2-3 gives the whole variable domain GAGVSQTPSNKVTEKGKYVELRCDPISGHTALYWYRQSLGQGPEFLIYFQGTGAADDSGLPNDRFFAVRPEGSVSTLKIQRTERGDSAVYLCASSRRSPTDTQYFGPGTRLTVL.

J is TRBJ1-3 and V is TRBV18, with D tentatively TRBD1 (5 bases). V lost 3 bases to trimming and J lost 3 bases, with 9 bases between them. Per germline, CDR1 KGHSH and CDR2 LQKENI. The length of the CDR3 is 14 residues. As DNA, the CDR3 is TGTGCCAGCTCACCCGACAGAAGTGGAAACACCATATATTTT. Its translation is CASSPDRSGNTIYF.

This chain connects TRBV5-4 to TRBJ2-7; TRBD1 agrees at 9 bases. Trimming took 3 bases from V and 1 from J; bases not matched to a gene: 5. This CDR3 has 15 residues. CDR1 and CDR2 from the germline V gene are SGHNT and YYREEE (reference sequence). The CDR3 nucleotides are TGTGCCAGCAGCTACCGCGGGACAGGGTCCTACGAGCAGTACTTC. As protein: CASSYRGTGSYEQYF.

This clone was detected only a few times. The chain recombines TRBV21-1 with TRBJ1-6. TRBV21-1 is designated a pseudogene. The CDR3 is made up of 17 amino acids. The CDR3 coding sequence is TGTGCCAGCAGCGCCACATCCCGGGTAGGTCGCAGATCACCCCTCCACTTT. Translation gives CASSATSRVGRRSPLHF.

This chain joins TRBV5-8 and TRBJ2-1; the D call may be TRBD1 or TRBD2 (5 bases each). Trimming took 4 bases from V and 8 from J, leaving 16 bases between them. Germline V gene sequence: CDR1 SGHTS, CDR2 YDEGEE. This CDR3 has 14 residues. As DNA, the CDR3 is TGTGCCAGCAGCCCGTGGGCCGTGGGGGATGAGCAGTTCTTC. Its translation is CASSPWAVGDEQFF.

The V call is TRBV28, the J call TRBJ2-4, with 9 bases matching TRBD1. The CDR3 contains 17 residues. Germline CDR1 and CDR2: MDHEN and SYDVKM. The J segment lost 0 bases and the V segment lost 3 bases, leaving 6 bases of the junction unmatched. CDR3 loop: CASSLSGQGLAKNIQYF. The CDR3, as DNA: TGTGCCAGCAGTTTGTCGGGACAGGGTTTAGCCAAAAACATTCAGTACTTC.

DNA for the CDR3: TGTGCCAGCAGCAAGGGCAGGGATAGCACCGGGGAGCTGTTTTTT. It specifies CASSKGRDSTGELFF. The chain is built from TRBV21-1 and TRBJ2-2; the table gives TRBD1 as D, unverified against the DNA. TRBV21-1 is assigned pseudogene status. There are 15 residues in the CDR3.

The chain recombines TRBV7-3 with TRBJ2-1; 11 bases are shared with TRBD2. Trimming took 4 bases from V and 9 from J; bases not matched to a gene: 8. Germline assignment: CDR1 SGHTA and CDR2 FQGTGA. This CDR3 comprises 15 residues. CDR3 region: CASSSTSGGGIEQFF. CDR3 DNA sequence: TGTGCCAGCAGCTCAACTAGCGGGGGCGGGATTGAGCAGTTCTTC.

The CDR3 here is CAISGNLNTEAFF. CDR3 nucleotide sequence: TGTGCCATCAGTGGAAACCTGAACACTGAAGCTTTCTTT. The chain couples TRBV10-3 to TRBJ1-1; unclear D gene. Germline CDR1 is ENHRY and CDR2 is SYGVKD. V lost 4 bases and J lost 0, with 6 bases in between. The CDR3 sequence is 13 residues long.